This T cell receptor beta chain comes out of a study of T cell responses to AZD1222 COVID-19 vaccine. This clone was seen a few times. The target antigen is unknown. V lost 1 base and J 4 bases, leaving 10 bases between the germline ends. The CDR3 runs 14 residues. Germline-derived CDR1 and CDR2 are MGHRA and YSYEKL. General study points: After two AZD1222 doses, spike-specific TCR breadth and depth rose versus day 0. It should be noted that donors were predominantly white British and more often female, and clonal diversity was possibly underestimated. Baseline testing showed seropositivity in only 6 or 7 AZD1222 recipients. Every sample of the repertoires postdated the peak T cell response.

Clones were sequenced by immunoSEQ multiplex PCR, and TCRdb holds only the in-frame ones, with some missing. The sample carries about 79,000 clones, approximately 80% recorded once. The TCR sequence derives from an adult in good health. Sequencing was performed on peripheral blood, taken on day 0 of AZD1222 vaccination. This rearrangement joins TRBV4-1 to TRBJ1-2; D gene unclear. DNA of the CDR3: TGCGCCAGCAGCCAAGGCGAAGGGAGCTATGGCTACACCTTC. Its translation: CASSQGEGSYGYTF.